This passage covers 10 T cell receptor beta chains from one sample sequenced in a study of T cells after yellow fever vaccination. Via MiXCR, TCRdb re-called the 5' RACE reads, giving one row per CDR3 protein. The table includes 300,000 or so distinct CDR3 sequences, around 13% detected once. This material consisted of CD4+ T cells sorted from PBMCs, taken 45 days after the yellow fever booster vaccination. These receptors were collected from a man between 25 and 39 years old who received the YFV17D yellow fever vaccine.

Here the CDR3 DNA reads TGCAGTGCTAGAGATCTAGGGTCCTCTGGCTACACCTTC. This gives the protein CSARDLGSSGYTF. The rearrangement uses TRBV20-1 and TRBJ1-2; D is uncertain. The V and J ends lost 0 bases and 7 bases respectively, with 12 bases between them. Germline lookup yields CDR1 DFQATT and CDR2 SNEGSKA (reference sequence). This CDR3 has 13 amino acids.

This clonotype was observed a few times. The chain is built from TRBV9 and TRBJ2-2; D not certain. Between the trimmed V and J ends, which lost 0 bases and 4 bases, there was a span of 10 bases. The CDR3 totals 15 residues. CDR1 is SGDLS and CDR2 is YYNGEE in the germline V gene. The CDR3 nucleotides read TGTGCCAGCAGCGTAGAATCGCGAACCACCGGGGAGCTGTTTTTT. Translation: CASSVESRTTGELFF.

V and J are TRBV20-1 and TRBJ2-1, with a weak D call TRBD1 (5 bases). V dropped 8 bases and J dropped 4 bases, with 15 bases sitting between them. From germline, CDR1 is DFQATT and CDR2 SNEGSKA (reference sequence). This CDR3 has 13 residues. The CDR3 protein is CSCPPGIYNEQFF. The CDR3 DNA reads as TGCAGTTGTCCCCCAGGGATTTACAATGAGCAGTTCTTC.

This clonotype was seen ten or more times. The V gene is TRBV29-1, the J gene TRBJ2-2, with D unclear. V dropped 4 bases and J dropped 5 bases, with 8 bases sitting between them. Looked up from germline, CDR1 is SQVTM and CDR2 is ANQGSEA. CDR3 size: 12 residues. The CDR3 bases are TGCAGCGTTGGACGGTCAACCGGGGAGCTGTTTTTT. Its translation is CSVGRSTGELFF.

The chain combines TRBV27 with TRBJ2-3, with 7 bases identical to TRBD2. Germline V gene data show CDR1 as MNHEY and CDR2 as SMNVEV (reference sequence). Trimming at V came to 4 bases and at J to 2 bases, leaving 3 bases not matched to a gene. The CDR3 has 14 amino acids. The CDR3 protein is CASSSSGLTDTQYF. CDR3 in DNA: TGTGCCAGCAGTTCTAGCGGCCTCACAGATACGCAGTATTTT.

The table lists this clonotype with a few counts. This chain uses TRBV12-3 or TRBV12-4 with TRBJ2-1; a weak D match, TRBD1 (6 bases). The CDR3 contains 14 residues. V was clipped by 6 bases and J by 9 bases, with 18 bases between them. The CDR3 DNA reads TGTGCCAGCAGGACAACGGGACAAGGGGGTGAGCAGTTCTTC. This codes for CASRTTGQGGEQFF.

Here the CDR3 reads CASSQDRGPREQYF. The DNA for the CDR3 is TGTGCCAGCAGCCAAGACAGGGGGCCGCGCGAGCAGTACTTC. This chain links TRBV4-2 with TRBJ2-7; 8 bases fit TRBD1. After removal of 0 bases from V and 6 bases from J, the junction contained 4 bases not matched to a gene. The CDR3 sequence is 14 residues long. Germline-derived CDR1 and CDR2 are LGHNA and YNFKEQ.

This clonotype was observed a few times. This chain connects TRBV12-3 or TRBV12-4 to TRBJ2-7, with a tentative D call TRBD2 (6 bases). Trimming stripped 2 bases from V and 3 bases from J, with 17 bases between. The CDR3 spans 16 residues. The DNA of the CDR3 is TGTGCCAGCAGTTTATCTTCTGGGGGAGGTGGCTACGAGCAGTACTTC. It specifies CASSLSSGGGGYEQYF.

The chain couples TRBV5-1 to TRBJ2-3; 16 bases are shared with TRBD2. With 4 bases clipped from V and 6 bases from J, the junction kept 5 bases outside the gene matches. CDR1 and CDR2 (germline): SGHRS, YFSETQ. CDR3 length equals 16 residues. The CDR3 DNA sequence: TGCGCCAGCAGCAAGGGGACTAGCGGGAGGGAGGATACGCAGTATTTT. Residues: CASSKGTSGREDTQYF.

The rearrangement uses TRBV3-1 and TRBJ2-1; 9 bases match TRBD1. The CDR3 runs to 12 residues. V lost 4 bases, J lost 16 bases, and 8 bases stayed unmatched. CDR1 LGHDT and CDR2 YNNKEL come from the germline V gene (reference sequence). For the CDR3, the DNA is TGTGCCAGCAGCCCCCTGGGACAGGGATTCTTCTTC. Translating it yields CASSPLGQGFFF.